This T cell receptor (beta chain) was sequenced in a study of blood T cell repertoires in COVID-19 (dated by TCRdb to the early 2020s). Study-wide context: Samples covering the acute and convalescent phases of COVID-19 were provided by collaborators in the United States, Italy and Spain. Where HLA class I and class II types were available, the types were taken from metadata supplied by the sample provider, not from assay-based typing. The samples were drawn from two sources: the first 160 participants of the ongoing ImmuneRACE study, and 1,200 or so subjects contributed by 6 global collaborators. The prospective study material was composed of cDNA or gDNA derived from T cells, B-cell-depleted T cells, or PBMCs. A freely available public database, intended as a resource for researchers studying the immune response to SARS-CoV-2, is where the repertoires were released. The sample metadata nearly always contained a de-identified subject ID, COVID-19 status, age in years and sex. The dataset comprised deeply sampled blood TCRbeta repertoires from subjects exposed to, actively infected with, or recovered from COVID-19. Study-level results and caveats: How much clinical and demographic metadata was included differed by source and by participant, and the metadata was provided uncurated.

A word on this clone: Its antigen remains undetermined. Base qualities were left out, and no much larger clone turns up one base away.

Enrolling through a virtual design, the prospective study's participants ranged in age from roughly 18 to 95 years and lived across some 23 United States geographic areas. In the prospective study, cohorts were assigned on the basis of participant-reported clinical history obtained from a screening survey and a study questionnaire. For ImmuneRACE Cohort 3, a participant was defined as recovered based on two consecutive negative NP/OP PCR tests, clearance by a healthcare professional, or resolution of symptoms. Each participant in the prospective study had whole blood, serum and a nasopharyngeal or oropharyngeal swab collected by mobile phlebotomists. Prospective study participants could optionally give additional blood draws and questionnaires over a roughly two-month period. Before DNA extraction, prospective study blood samples were shipped either frozen or at room temperature. V is shortened by 0 bases, J by 6 bases, and the region joining them spans 7 bases. The CDR3, cysteine through phenylalanine, is 13 amino acids long. Only CDR3 DNA remains: 39 bases, in frame from the first base. The germline V gene (reference sequence) yields SEHNR for CDR1 and FQNEAQ for CDR2.

TCRbeta CDR3 regions were amplified from genomic DNA by means of the immunoSEQ Assay, a bias-controlled multiplex PCR. Under the source paper's analysis protocol: The number of nucleated cells in each sample was estimated by amplification of reference gene primers within the assay. Sequence reads were collapsed and filtered to measure the absolute abundance of every unique TCRbeta CDR3 rearrangement. For each sample, productive Simpson clonality was calculated as the square root of Simpson's diversity index over productive rearrangements. TCRdb stores this immuneACCESS table with in-frame sequences only. Part of the clones is absent; in the studies checked, under half of the shortfall reflects unresolved V genes, and no reason is known for the rest. The V and J calls and clone size come from that table; D and trimming were worked out from the DNA. Within this sample are roughly 330,000 clones, with around 87% of them counted one time only. The top ten hold approximately 5% of the sample.

The sample was PBMCs or T cells enriched from blood (not recorded which). The sequence came from a woman in her 30s who had recovered from COVID-19. Recombination linked TRBV7-9 to TRBJ2-3, and TRBD2 may be the D gene, going by 6 matching bases. In nucleotides, the sequence is TGTGCCAGCAGCTTAGCGGGAGGCGATACGCAGTATTTT. Its protein is CASSLAGGDTQYF.